This is a list of T cell receptor beta chains from one sample in a study of blood T cell repertoires in COVID-19. Profiled with immunoSEQ multiplex PCR; TCRdb holds only in-frame clones, not every one. Of some 140,000 clones in the sample, more than 75% were seen once. Sequencing was carried out using peripheral blood. The receptors originated from an elderly man with acute or convalescent COVID-19. CDR3s include the opening cysteine and the closing phenylalanine or tryptophan. A D gene is named only where the DNA matches it firmly. The listing skips clone size in some rows; elsewhere it reads once, few, many or a size class.

j_gene: TRBJ2-1
d_gene: NA
v_gene: TRBV12-3/TRBV12-4
abundance: NA
CDR3aa: CASSLGAHEQFF
CDR3nt: TGTGCCAGCAGTTTAGGCGCCCATGAGCAGTTCTTC

j_gene: TRBJ2-1
d_gene: TRBD1
v_gene: TRBV10-3
abundance: NA
CDR3aa: CAITRGQGVNEQFF
CDR3nt: TGTGCCATAACCAGGGGGCAAGGGGTCAATGAGCAGTTCTTC

j_gene: TRBJ2-7
d_gene: TRBD1
v_gene: TRBV6-2/TRBV6-3
abundance: NA
CDR3aa: CASSYPGQGFEQYF
CDR3nt: TGTGCCAGCAGTTATCCGGGACAGGGGTTCGAGCAGTACTTC

j_gene: TRBJ1-2
d_gene: TRBD1
v_gene: TRBV19
abundance: NA
CDR3aa: CASTRQGGHGYTF
CDR3nt: TGTGCCAGTACCCGGCAGGGGGGCCATGGCTACACCTTC

j_gene: TRBJ2-7
d_gene: TRBD1
v_gene: TRBV3-1/TRBV3-2
abundance: once
CDR3aa: CASSPPGQANSYEQYF
CDR3nt: TGTGCCAGCAGCCCCCCTGGACAGGCCAACTCCTACGAGCAGTACTTC

j_gene: TRBJ2-1
d_gene: TRBD2
v_gene: TRBV7-9
abundance: few
CDR3aa: CASSSRLAGNNEQFF
CDR3nt: TGTGCCAGCAGCTCACGACTAGCGGGCAACAATGAGCAGTTCTTC

j_gene: TRBJ1-4
d_gene: NA
v_gene: TRBV7-8
abundance: NA
CDR3aa: CASSFPTGRGNEKLFF
CDR3nt: TGTGCCAGCAGCTTCCCAACGGGACGGGGGAATGAAAAACTGTTTTTT

j_gene: TRBJ2-7
d_gene: TRBD1
v_gene: TRBV7-8
abundance: NA
CDR3aa: CASSKGTGGYEQYF
CDR3nt: TGTGCCAGCAGCAAGGGGACAGGGGGGTACGAGCAGTACTTC

j_gene: TRBJ2-7
d_gene: TRBD2
v_gene: TRBV10-1
abundance: NA
CDR3aa: CATTSGTTYEQYF
CDR3nt: TGCGCCACCACTAGCGGGACTACCTACGAGCAGTACTTC

j_gene: TRBJ2-6
d_gene: NA
v_gene: TRBV7-8
abundance: NA
CDR3aa: CGQTRISGANVLTF
CDR3nt: TGTGGCCAAACGAGGATCTCTGGGGCCAACGTCCTGACTTTC

j_gene: TRBJ2-2
d_gene: NA
v_gene: TRBV5-4
abundance: few
CDR3aa: CASSKTGELFF
CDR3nt: TGTGCCAGCAGTAAAACCGGGGAGCTGTTTTTT

j_gene: TRBJ1-3
d_gene: NA
v_gene: TRBV3-1/TRBV3-2
abundance: NA
CDR3aa: CATRDDAGNTIYF
CDR3nt: TGTGCCACTCGAGATGATGCTGGAAACACCATATATTTT

j_gene: TRBJ1-6
d_gene: NA
v_gene: TRBV7-8
abundance: NA
CDR3aa: CASSPPGGKGSPLHF
CDR3nt: TGTGCCAGCAGCCCCCCGGGAGGGAAGGGTTCACCCCTCCACTTT

j_gene: TRBJ2-3
d_gene: NA
v_gene: TRBV7-2
abundance: NA
CDR3aa: CATRGRNFQGRPTDTQYF
CDR3nt: TGTGCCACCAGAGGGCGTAATTTCCAAGGGAGACCCACAGATACGCAGTATTTT

j_gene: TRBJ1-2
d_gene: NA
v_gene: TRBV7-2
abundance: NA
CDR3aa: CASSVVTYGYTF
CDR3nt: TGTGCCAGCTCGGTGGTTACCTATGGCTACACCTTC

j_gene: TRBJ2-7
d_gene: NA
v_gene: TRBV4-1
abundance: NA
CDR3aa: CASSPYQGSSYEQYF
CDR3nt: TGCGCCAGCAGCCCGTACCAGGGTTCGTCCTACGAGCAGTACTTC

j_gene: TRBJ1-1
d_gene: NA
v_gene: TRBV5-1
abundance: NA
CDR3aa: CASSQNGLGNTEAFF
CDR3nt: TGCGCCAGCAGCCAAAATGGGCTGGGGAACACTGAAGCTTTCTTT

j_gene: TRBJ2-3
d_gene: NA
v_gene: TRBV5-5
abundance: few
CDR3aa: CASSLMGVYTDTQYF
CDR3nt: TGTGCCAGCAGCTTAATGGGAGTTTACACAGATACGCAGTATTTT

j_gene: TRBJ2-3
d_gene: NA
v_gene: TRBV6-6
abundance: NA
CDR3aa: CASSPREGRGDTQYF
CDR3nt: TGTGCCAGCAGTCCAAGAGAGGGGCGGGGAGATACGCAGTATTTT

j_gene: TRBJ1-4
d_gene: NA
v_gene: TRBV18
abundance: NA
CDR3aa: CASSPEGVNEKLFF
CDR3nt: TGTGCCAGCTCACCAGAAGGGGTTAATGAAAAACTGTTTTTT

j_gene: TRBJ2-5
d_gene: NA
v_gene: TRBV24-1
abundance: once
CDR3aa: CATSDPRGGGETQYF
CDR3nt: TGTGCCACCAGTGATCCAAGAGGGGGGGGAGAGACCCAGTACTTC

j_gene: TRBJ2-5
d_gene: NA
v_gene: TRBV2
abundance: NA
CDR3aa: CASRRVETQYF
CDR3nt: TGTGCCAGCAGGAGGGTAGAGACCCAGTACTTC

j_gene: TRBJ2-1
d_gene: TRBD2
v_gene: TRBV12-3/TRBV12-4
abundance: few
CDR3aa: CASSAPSGEEQFF
CDR3nt: TGTGCCAGCAGTGCCCCTAGCGGGGAGGAGCAGTTCTTC

j_gene: TRBJ1-2
d_gene: TRBD1
v_gene: TRBV7-2
abundance: few
CDR3aa: CASSPGTEGGYTF
CDR3nt: TGTGCCAGCAGCCCCGGGACAGAAGGCGGCTACACCTTC

j_gene: TRBJ1-4
d_gene: NA
v_gene: TRBV7-8
abundance: NA
CDR3aa: CASSSRSNEKLFF
CDR3nt: TGTGCCAGCAGCTCTCGTTCTAATGAAAAACTGTTTTTT

j_gene: TRBJ2-3
d_gene: NA
v_gene: TRBV7-6
abundance: NA
CDR3aa: CASSFIADTQYF
CDR3nt: TGTGCCAGCAGCTTTATTGCAGATACGCAGTATTTT

j_gene: TRBJ2-1
d_gene: NA
v_gene: TRBV19
abundance: few
CDR3aa: CASSWTPRLGLEQFF
CDR3nt: TGTGCCAGTAGTTGGACTCCCAGGCTCGGGTTGGAGCAGTTCTTC

j_gene: TRBJ2-1
d_gene: TRBD2
v_gene: TRBV5-1
abundance: NA
CDR3aa: CASSQRGGANSNEQFF
CDR3nt: TGCGCCAGCAGCCAACGCGGGGGGGCCAATTCCAATGAGCAGTTCTTC

j_gene: TRBJ2-1
d_gene: NA
v_gene: TRBV9
abundance: NA
CDR3aa: CASSAGLTLQGEQFF
CDR3nt: TGTGCCAGCAGCGCGGGGCTTACGTTACAGGGTGAGCAGTTCTTC

j_gene: TRBJ2-3
d_gene: TRBD2
v_gene: TRBV4-3
abundance: NA
CDR3aa: CASSQVGSGGNTQYF
CDR3nt: TGCGCCAGCAGCCAAGTTGGTAGCGGGGGAAATACGCAGTATTTT

j_gene: TRBJ1-3
d_gene: NA
v_gene: TRBV5-1
abundance: NA
CDR3aa: CASSPSLSSGNTIYF
CDR3nt: TGCGCCAGCAGTCCCTCCCTGAGCTCTGGAAACACCATATATTTT

j_gene: TRBJ2-7
d_gene: NA
v_gene: TRBV11-2
abundance: once
CDR3aa: CASSPIRGGMGEQYF
CDR3nt: TGTGCCAGCAGCCCCATACGGGGAGGTATGGGCGAGCAGTACTTC

j_gene: TRBJ1-5
d_gene: NA
v_gene: TRBV21-1
abundance: NA
CDR3aa: CASSKDIGNQPQHF
CDR3nt: TGTGCCAGCAGCAAAGATATTGGCAATCAGCCCCAGCATTTT

j_gene: TRBJ2-7
d_gene: NA
v_gene: TRBV12-3/TRBV12-4
abundance: NA
CDR3aa: CASSNTYEQYF
CDR3nt: TGTGCCAGCAGTAACACCTACGAGCAGTACTTC

j_gene: TRBJ1-5
d_gene: NA
v_gene: TRBV6-1
abundance: many
CDR3aa: CASSEVVASNQPQHF
CDR3nt: TGTGCCAGCAGTGAAGTGGTAGCCAGCAATCAGCCCCAGCATTTT

j_gene: TRBJ1-5
d_gene: NA
v_gene: TRBV5-4
abundance: NA
CDR3aa: CASSFSPSGRIDQPQHF
CDR3nt: TGTGCCAGCAGCTTTAGTCCCTCCGGCAGGATCGATCAGCCCCAGCATTTT

j_gene: TRBJ1-5
d_gene: TRBD1
v_gene: TRBV19
abundance: NA
CDR3aa: CASSTTQGARSQPQHF
CDR3nt: TGTGCCAGTAGTACGACTCAGGGGGCTAGGAGTCAGCCCCAGCATTTT

j_gene: TRBJ2-7
d_gene: TRBD2
v_gene: TRBV5-5
abundance: NA
CDR3aa: CASSLELAVYEQYF
CDR3nt: TGTGCCAGCAGCTTGGAACTAGCGGTGTACGAGCAGTACTTC

j_gene: TRBJ2-7
d_gene: NA
v_gene: TRBV19
abundance: NA
CDR3aa: CASSSDLRGSEQYF
CDR3nt: TGTGCCAGTAGTTCGGACCTACGGGGATCCGAGCAGTACTTC

j_gene: TRBJ2-7
d_gene: NA
v_gene: TRBV5-4
abundance: NA
CDR3aa: CASSMVTGEQYF
CDR3nt: TGTGCCAGCAGCATGGTAACGGGCGAGCAGTACTTC

j_gene: TRBJ1-4
d_gene: NA
v_gene: TRBV6-5
abundance: NA
CDR3aa: CASSSRQEDLLFF
CDR3nt: TGTGCCAGCAGCTCTCGTCAGGAGGACCTCCTGTTTTTT

j_gene: TRBJ2-1
d_gene: TRBD2
v_gene: TRBV4-2
abundance: NA
CDR3aa: CASSQGPAGGLNNEQFF
CDR3nt: TGTGCCAGCAGCCAAGGTCCTGCGGGGGGACTTAACAATGAGCAGTTCTTC

j_gene: TRBJ2-7
d_gene: TRBD2
v_gene: TRBV15
abundance: NA
CDR3aa: CATSRAGAGDEQYF
CDR3nt: TGTGCCACCAGCAGAGCTGGTGCGGGGGACGAGCAGTACTTC

j_gene: TRBJ2-1
d_gene: TRBD2
v_gene: TRBV30
abundance: NA
CDR3aa: CAWSPPWSGASYNEQFF
CDR3nt: TGTGCCTGGAGTCCCCCCTGGAGCGGGGCCTCCTACAATGAGCAGTTCTTC

j_gene: TRBJ1-2
d_gene: NA
v_gene: TRBV19
abundance: few
CDR3aa: CASSNTGLYGYTF
CDR3nt: TGTGCCAGTAGTAACACAGGGCTCTATGGCTACACCTTC

j_gene: TRBJ1-5
d_gene: NA
v_gene: TRBV5-5
abundance: NA
CDR3aa: CASSTHRDQPQHF
CDR3nt: TGTGCCAGCAGCACTCACAGAGATCAGCCCCAGCATTTT

j_gene: TRBJ2-2
d_gene: TRBD1
v_gene: TRBV29-1
abundance: NA
CDR3aa: CSVEGTGDWGNTGELFF
CDR3nt: TGCAGCGTTGAAGGGACAGGGGATTGGGGCAACACCGGGGAGCTGTTTTTT

j_gene: TRBJ2-3
d_gene: NA
v_gene: TRBV11-2
abundance: NA
CDR3aa: CASSLGQASAASTDTQYF
CDR3nt: TGTGCCAGCAGCTTAGGCCAGGCCTCAGCGGCCAGCACAGATACGCAGTATTTT

j_gene: TRBJ2-5
d_gene: TRBD2
v_gene: TRBV18
abundance: NA
CDR3aa: CASSPQRGNQETQYF
CDR3nt: TGTGCCAGCTCACCACAGCGGGGAAATCAAGAGACCCAGTACTTC

j_gene: TRBJ2-1
d_gene: TRBD1
v_gene: TRBV4-3
abundance: NA
CDR3aa: CASSQDYSGTGGYNEQFF
CDR3nt: TGCGCCAGCAGCCAAGATTACTCCGGGACAGGGGGGTACAATGAGCAGTTCTTC

j_gene: TRBJ2-7
d_gene: TRBD2
v_gene: TRBV10-1
abundance: few
CDR3aa: CANTPLAGVKYEQYF
CDR3nt: TGCGCCAACACGCCTCTAGCGGGGGTTAAATACGAGCAGTACTTC

j_gene: TRBJ2-7
d_gene: TRBD1
v_gene: TRBV28
abundance: NA
CDR3aa: CASSASGTGNYEQYF
CDR3nt: TGTGCCAGCAGTGCATCCGGGACAGGGAACTACGAGCAGTACTTC